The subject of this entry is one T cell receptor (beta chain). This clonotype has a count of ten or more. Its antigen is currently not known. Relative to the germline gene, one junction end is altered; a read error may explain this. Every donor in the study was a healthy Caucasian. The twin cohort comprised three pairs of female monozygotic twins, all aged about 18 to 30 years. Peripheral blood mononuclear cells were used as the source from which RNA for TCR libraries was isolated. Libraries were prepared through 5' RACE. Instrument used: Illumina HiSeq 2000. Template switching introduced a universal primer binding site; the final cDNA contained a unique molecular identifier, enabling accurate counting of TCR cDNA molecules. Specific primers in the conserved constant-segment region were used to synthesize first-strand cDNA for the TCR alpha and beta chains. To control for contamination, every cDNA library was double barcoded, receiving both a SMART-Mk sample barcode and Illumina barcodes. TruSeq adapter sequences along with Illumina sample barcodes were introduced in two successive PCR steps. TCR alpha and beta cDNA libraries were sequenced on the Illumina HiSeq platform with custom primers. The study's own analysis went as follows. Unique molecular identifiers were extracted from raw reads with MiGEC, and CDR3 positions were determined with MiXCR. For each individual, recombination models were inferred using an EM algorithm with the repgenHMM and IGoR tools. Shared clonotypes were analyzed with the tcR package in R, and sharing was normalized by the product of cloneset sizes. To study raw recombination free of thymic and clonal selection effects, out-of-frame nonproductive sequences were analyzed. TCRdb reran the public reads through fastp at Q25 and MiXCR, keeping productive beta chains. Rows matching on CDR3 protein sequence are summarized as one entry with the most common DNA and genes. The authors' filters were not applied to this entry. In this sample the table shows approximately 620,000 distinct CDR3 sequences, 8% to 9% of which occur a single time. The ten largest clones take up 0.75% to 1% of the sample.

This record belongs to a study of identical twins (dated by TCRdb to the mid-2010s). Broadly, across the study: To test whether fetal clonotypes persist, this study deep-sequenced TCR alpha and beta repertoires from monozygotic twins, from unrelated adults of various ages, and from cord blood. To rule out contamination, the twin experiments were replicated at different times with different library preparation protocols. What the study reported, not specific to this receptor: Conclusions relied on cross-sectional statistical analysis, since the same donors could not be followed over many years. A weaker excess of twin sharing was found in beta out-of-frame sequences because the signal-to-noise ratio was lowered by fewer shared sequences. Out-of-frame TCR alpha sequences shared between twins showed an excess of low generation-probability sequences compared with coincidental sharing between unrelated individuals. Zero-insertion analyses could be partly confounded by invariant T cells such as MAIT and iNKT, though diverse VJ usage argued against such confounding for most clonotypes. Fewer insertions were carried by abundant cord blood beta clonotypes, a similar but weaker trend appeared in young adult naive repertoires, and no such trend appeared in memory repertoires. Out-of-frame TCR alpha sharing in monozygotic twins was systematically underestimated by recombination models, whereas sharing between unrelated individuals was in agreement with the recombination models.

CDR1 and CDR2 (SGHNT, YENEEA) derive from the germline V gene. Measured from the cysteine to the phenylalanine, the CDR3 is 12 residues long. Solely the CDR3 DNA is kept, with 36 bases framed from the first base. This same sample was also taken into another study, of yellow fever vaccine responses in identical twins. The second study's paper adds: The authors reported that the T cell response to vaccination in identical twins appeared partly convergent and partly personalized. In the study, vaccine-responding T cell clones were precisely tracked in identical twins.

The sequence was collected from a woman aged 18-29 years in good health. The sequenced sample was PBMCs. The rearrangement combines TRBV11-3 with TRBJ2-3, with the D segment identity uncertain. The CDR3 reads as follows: CASSLDVRRYIF. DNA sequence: TGTGCCAGCAGCTTAGACGTACGTCGTTATATATTT.